The 21 T cell receptor beta chains reported below all come from one sample, sequenced in a study of shared clonotypes between healthy human individuals. Sequencing used immunoSEQ multiplex PCR; TCRdb keeps in-frame clones, though not all of them. The sample has some 200,000 clones; 50% to 80% are singletons. Sequencing was done on a sample of memory CD4+ T cells sorted from blood. Subset denoted: CD45RA-negative fraction. The origin of the receptors is a man younger than 45 in good health.

V gene TRBV5-1 combines with J gene TRBJ2-1; 14 bases line up with TRBD2. CDR1 is SGHRS, CDR2 YFSETQ, per germline. The CDR3 runs 20 residues. The J segment lost 2 bases and the V segment lost 3 bases, leaving 13 bases of the junction unmatched. CDR3 in amino acids: CASSSLGGLAGAITYNEQFF. The CDR3 bases are TGCGCCAGCAGCTCCTTGGGGGGACTAGCGGGAGCGATTACCTACAATGAGCAGTTCTTC.

The chain uses TRBV15 and TRBJ1-1; D unresolved. V shed 4 bases and J shed 5 bases, with 8 bases lying between them. CDR3 size: 12 residues. CDR1 is LNHNV and CDR2 is YYDKDF in the germline V gene (reference sequence). CDR3 sequence (DNA): TGTGCCACCAGCATGCGCTGGACTGAAGCTTTCTTT. It is translated as CATSMRWTEAFF.

This clone was observed a few times. CDR3 coding DNA: TGTGCCATCAAAGGGAGGAATGAGCAGTTCTTC. Its protein product is CAIKGRNEQFF. The chain joins TRBV10-3 to TRBJ2-1; a possible D gene is TRBD2 (6 bases). Germline V lookup: CDR1 ENHRY, CDR2 SYGVKD. V gave up 7 bases and J gave up 7 bases, with 8 bases separating them. The CDR3 spans 11 residues.

This clone was recorded a few times. The CDR3 DNA is TGTGCCAGCAGTTTATCCAGCACCTACGAGCAGTACTTC. This codes for CASSLSSTYEQYF. The V gene is TRBV27, the J gene TRBJ2-7; D gene uncertain. CDR3 length equals 13 residues. V was pared by 0 bases and J by 2 bases, with 5 bases between. CDR1 and CDR2 (germline): MNHEY, SMNVEV (reference sequence).

The CDR3 DNA reads TGTGCCAGCAGCCCCAGGGGGTTCACTGAAGCTTTCTTT. The encoded protein is CASSPRGFTEAFF. This rearrangement joins TRBV7-2 to TRBJ1-1; 7 nucleotides line up with TRBD1. From germline, CDR1 is SGHTA and CDR2 FQGNSA. CDR3 length: 13 residues. Trimming took 5 bases from V and 4 from J; bases not matched to a gene: 4.

The rearrangement uses TRBV7-9 and TRBJ2-3; D unresolved. The CDR3 length is 14 residues. Trimming pared 0 bases from V and 3 bases from J, leaving 7 bases between. Germline V gene lookup returns CDR1 SEHNR and CDR2 FQNEAQ (reference sequence). In nucleotides, the CDR3 is TGTGCCAGCAGCTTAGCGCTGTCTACAGATACGCAGTATTTT. Translation gives CASSLALSTDTQYF. Combining the CDR3 with reference TRBV7-9 and TRBJ2-3 gives the whole variable domain DTGVSQNPRHKITKRGQNVTFRCDPISEHNRLYWYRQTLGQGPEFLTYFQNEAQLEKSRLLSDRFSAERPKGSFSTLEIQRTEQGDSAMYLCASSLALSTDTQYFGPGTRLTVL.

This clone was counted only a few times. This chain joins TRBV9 and TRBJ2-1; tentatively, D is TRBD2 (5 bases). The germline V gene has CDR1 SGDLS and CDR2 YYNGEE. The CDR3 consists of 15 residues. The V gene lost 1 base and the J gene lost 8 bases, with 16 bases spanning the gap. CDR3 region: CASSVISHSRDEQFF. CDR3 sequence (DNA): TGTGCCAGCAGCGTAATCTCGCACTCGCGGGATGAGCAGTTCTTC.

This clone was detected only a few times. The rearrangement links TRBV6-5 to TRBJ2-1, with TRBD1 identical over 7 bases. Germline lookup yields CDR1 MNHEY and CDR2 SVGAGI. The CDR3 spans 14 residues. Trimming removed 4 bases from V and 7 bases from J; junction bases left unmatched: 7. CDR3 sequence (DNA): TGTGCCAGCAGTTGGCAGACAGGGTCGAATGAGCAGTTCTTC. Residues: CASSWQTGSNEQFF.

This clone was found a few times. This chain links TRBV19 with TRBJ2-7; 7 bases agree with TRBD2. The CDR3 is 14 residues long. Germline CDR1 reads LNHDA; CDR2 reads SQIVND (reference sequence). Unmatched junction bases numbered 8, after V lost 8 bases and J lost 1 base. The CDR3 DNA is TGTGCCAGTTCCGCGGGACTAAGATCCTACGAGCAGTACTTC. It translates to CASSAGLRSYEQYF.

The CDR3, as DNA: TGTGCCAGCAGCTTTCGGGGAATTGATGGGGCCAACGTCCTGACTTTC. Its protein is CASSFRGIDGANVLTF. The chain has TRBV7-8 and TRBJ2-6; D is possibly TRBD2 (5 bases). CDR1 is SGHVS, CDR2 FQNEAQ, per germline. The V gene lost 3 bases and the J gene lost 3 bases, with 12 bases spanning the gap. The CDR3 totals 16 residues.

The chain couples TRBV10-3 to TRBJ2-1; 10 positions agree with TRBD2. Per germline, CDR1 ENHRY and CDR2 SYGVKD. The V gene end was trimmed by 7 bases and the J gene end by 3 bases; junction bases not matched to a gene: 3. This CDR3 is 14 amino acids long. CDR3 nucleotide sequence: TGTGCCATCACCGAGCGGGAGGGCTACAATGAGCAGTTCTTC. Translating gives CAITEREGYNEQFF.

This clone has a count of ten or more. The J gene is TRBJ1-1, the V gene TRBV15, with 7 bases lining up with TRBD1. CDR1 and CDR2 (germline): LNHNV, YYDKDF (reference sequence). There are 14 residues in the CDR3. Trimming removed 2 bases from V and 5 bases from J; junction bases left unmatched: 5. This CDR3 is CATSRQTGVTEAFF. Here the CDR3 DNA reads TGTGCCACCAGCAGACAAACAGGGGTTACTGAAGCTTTCTTT.

This clone was detected only a few times. The rearrangement links TRBV18 to TRBJ1-3; D is ambiguous. V gave up 4 bases and J gave up 4 bases, with 11 bases separating them. The CDR3 has 14 amino acids. CDR1 is KGHSH and CDR2 is LQKENI in the germline V gene. Written as DNA, the CDR3 is TGTGCCAGCTCACTTAATGAATGGGGAAACACCATATATTTT. It is translated as CASSLNEWGNTIYF.

The J gene is TRBJ2-7, the V gene TRBV4-1; maybe TRBD2 (5 bases). Trimming cost V 2 bases and J 3 bases, with 8 bases left between them. In germline, CDR1 is MGHRA, CDR2 YSYEKL. The CDR3 is 13 residues long. CDR3 sequence: CASSQRRDYEQYF. CDR3 nucleotide sequence: TGCGCCAGCAGCCAACGACGGGACTACGAGCAGTACTTC.

This chain uses TRBV5-4 with TRBJ1-3; no clear D. The CDR3 extends over 14 amino acids. Between the trimmed V and J ends, which lost 4 bases and 0 bases, there was a span of 8 bases. Germline V gene data show CDR1 as SGHNT and CDR2 as YYREEE (reference sequence). CDR3 DNA sequence: TGTGCCAGCAGCGACCTTAGCTCTGGAAACACCATATATTTT. Translated, it gives CASSDLSSGNTIYF. Drawing the rest from reference TRBV5-4 and TRBJ1-3, the complete variable domain is ETGVTQSPTHLIKTRGQQVTLRCSSQSGHNTVSWYQQALGQGPQFIFQYYREEENGRGNFPPRFSGLQFPNYSSELNVNALELDDSALYLCASSDLSSGNTIYFGEGSWLTVV.

This clone showed up just a few times. V and J are TRBV21-1 and TRBJ2-5; the tabulated D call, TRBD2, remains unverified against the DNA. TRBV21-1 constitutes a pseudogene. The CDR3 contains 13 residues. In DNA form, the CDR3 reads TGTGCCAGCAGCAAAGGTTCCGGAGAGACCCAGTACTTC. This codes for CASSKGSGETQYF.

The chain recombines TRBV28 with TRBJ1-5, with D possibly TRBD1 on 5 matching bases. V lost 5 bases and J lost 3, with 17 bases in between. The germline CDR1 and CDR2 sequences are MDHEN and SYDVKM. The CDR3 length is 16 residues. CDR3 sequence (DNA): TGTGCCAGCAGTACCCGCGGGGGGGGAAACAATCAGCCCCAGCATTTT. It codes for CASSTRGGGNNQPQHF.

The chain has TRBV13 and TRBJ2-6; D is unclear. This CDR3 contains 15 residues. Trimming took 0 bases from V and 4 from J, leaving 7 bases between them. CDR1 and CDR2 from the germline V gene are PRHDT and FYEKMQ (reference sequence). The CDR3 loop reads CASSLGDVGANVLTF. In DNA form, the CDR3 reads TGTGCCAGCAGCTTAGGGGACGTGGGGGCCAACGTCCTGACTTTC.

The rearrangement joins TRBV5-1 to TRBJ2-2; the match to TRBD2 covers 10 bases. The CDR3 consists of 15 residues. With 7 bases clipped from V and 5 bases from J, the junction kept 8 bases outside the gene matches. CDR1 SGHRS and CDR2 YFSETQ come from the germline V gene. CDR3 nucleotides: TGCGCCAGCGGAGCTAGCGGGAGTCAAACCGGGGAGCTGTTTTTT. Translation gives CASGASGSQTGELFF.

The chain links TRBV9 to TRBJ1-5; D is possibly TRBD1 (5 bases). Per the germline V gene, CDR1 is SGDLS and CDR2 is YYNGEE. The CDR3 extends over 14 amino acids. Trimming shortened V by 3 bases and J by 5 bases, and 12 bases separated the two germline ends. CDR3: CASSGEGHYQPQHF. The CDR3 DNA sequence: TGTGCCAGCAGCGGGGAGGGGCACTATCAGCCCCAGCATTTT.

CDR3 sequence (DNA): TGTGCCACCGCCGACAGGGTGGATGAGCAGTTCTTC. This encodes CATADRVDEQFF. V and J are TRBV15 and TRBJ2-1; TRBD1 agrees at 7 bases. CDR1 is LNHNV and CDR2 is YYDKDF in the germline V gene (reference sequence). CDR3 length: 12 amino acids. Trimming took 8 bases from V and 8 from J; bases not matched to a gene: 6. The variable domain in full, with the rest retrieved from reference TRBV15 and TRBJ2-1, is DAMVIQNPRYQVTQFGKPVTLSCSQTLNHNVMYWYQQKSSQAPKLLFHYYDKDFNNEADTPDNFQSRRPNTSFCFLDIRSPGLGDTAMYLCATADRVDEQFFGPGTRLTVL.